This record looks at one TCR beta chain sequence and its context. This CDR3 has 15 amino acids. The germline V gene encodes CDR1 SGHAT and CDR2 FQNNGV. Losses at the gene ends were 6 bases for V and 6 bases for J; bases not matched to a gene: 11. This record belongs to a study of cytomegalovirus exposure and HLA in healthy donors. PCR amplification relied on 60 Vbeta primers (plus 13 Jbeta primers). Only in-frame clones appear in the TCRdb table, and some are missing; sequencing was by immunoSEQ multiplex PCR. This table holds about 62,000 clones, just under 75% found once. This sequence joins TRBV11-2 and TRBJ2-7; TRBD1 matches at 10 bases. Sequenced material: PBMCs. The sequence was collected from a woman aged 25 to 45 in good health and CMV-seronegative. CDR3 sequence (DNA): TGTGCCAGCAGAGCCAGCGGGGACAGGGGAAGCGAGCAGTACTTC. This gives the protein CASRASGDRGSEQYF.